The 10 T cell receptor beta chains reported below all come from one sample, sequenced in a study of T cell responses to AZD1222 COVID-19 vaccine. The repertoire was sequenced with immunoSEQ multiplex PCR; TCRdb's copy has only in-frame clones and lacks some. The sample has some 99,000 clones; 88% are singletons. Sequencing was performed on peripheral blood, taken on day 0 of MenACWY control vaccination. These receptors were taken from an adult in good health.

The chain is built from TRBV15 and TRBJ2-1, with TRBD1 matching over 8 bases. The CDR3 has 13 residues. Germline values: CDR1 LNHNV, CDR2 YYDKDF (reference sequence). The J segment lost 10 bases and the V segment lost 4 bases, leaving 6 bases of the junction unmatched. The CDR3 DNA follows: TGTGCCACCAGCATACCGCAGGGGGCGGAGCAGTTCTTC. Amino acids: CATSIPQGAEQFF.

The rearrangement links TRBV5-1 to TRBJ2-1, with 8 bases lining up with TRBD1. V trimming: 5 bases; J trimming: 4 bases; junction bases outside the gene matches: 14. Germline V lookup: CDR1 SGHRS, CDR2 YFSETQ. There are 17 residues in the CDR3. This CDR3 reads CASRTGQVPLGYNEQFF. DNA of the CDR3: TGCGCCAGCAGGACGGGACAGGTTCCCTTAGGGTACAATGAGCAGTTCTTC.

Points on this clone: This same CDR3 is encoded by further DNA sequences in the sample. The chain combines TRBV15 with TRBJ1-4; TRBD1 matches at 11 bases. The CDR3 extends over 15 amino acids. CDR1 is LNHNV, CDR2 YYDKDF, per germline (reference sequence). V dropped 1 base and J dropped 7; count of bases not matched to a gene: 2. The CDR3 sequence: CATSRAGTGGEKLFF. The CDR3 DNA sequence: TGTGCCACCAGCAGAGCCGGGACAGGGGGTGAAAAACTGTTTTTT. Full variable domain (rest looked up from reference TRBV15 and TRBJ1-4): DAMVIQNPRYQVTQFGKPVTLSCSQTLNHNVMYWYQQKSSQAPKLLFHYYDKDFNNEADTPDNFQSRRPNTSFCFLDIRSPGLGDTAMYLCATSRAGTGGEKLFFGSGTQLSVL.

The CDR3 nucleotides are TGTGCCAGCAGCGCCCAGGGTACCTATGGCTACACCTTC. Its protein is CASSAQGTYGYTF. The rearrangement links TRBV9 to TRBJ1-2; D is possibly TRBD1 (5 bases). V gave up 3 bases and J gave up 4 bases, with 10 bases separating them. The CDR3 contains 13 residues. Germline assignment: CDR1 SGDLS and CDR2 YYNGEE.

CDR3 nucleotides: TGTGCCAGCAGTGACGGGGCAGCCAGCTATCAGCCCCAGCATTTT. Translating gives CASSDGAASYQPQHF. The chain recombines TRBV6-4 with TRBJ1-5, with D possibly TRBD1 on 5 matching bases. Germline values: CDR1 MRHNA, CDR2 SNTAGT. The CDR3 consists of 15 residues. Trimming removed 2 bases at V and 5 bases at J, with 13 bases between.

V gene TRBV7-9 combines with J gene TRBJ1-6, with D maybe TRBD1 (5 bases). The CDR3 totals 14 residues. Germline-derived CDR1 and CDR2 are SEHNR and FQNEAQ (reference sequence). V shed 8 bases and J shed 7 bases, with 15 bases lying between them. In DNA, the CDR3 is TGTGCCAGCTCTACGGAGGGGCTAAATTCACCCCTCCACTTT. Protein: CASSTEGLNSPLHF.

The V call is TRBV30, the J call TRBJ2-7; D tentatively reads TRBD1 or TRBD2 (5 bases each). This CDR3 has 13 residues. V lost 1 base to trimming and J lost 3 bases, with 10 bases between them. The germline V gene encodes CDR1 GTSNPN and CDR2 SVGIG (reference sequence). CDR3 in amino acids: CAWSEGTFYEQYF. DNA of the CDR3: TGTGCCTGGAGTGAAGGGACGTTCTACGAGCAGTACTTC.

This chain connects TRBV9 to TRBJ2-1, with 11 positions matching TRBD2. Germline CDR1 reads SGDLS; CDR2 reads YYNGEE. With 0 bases clipped from V and 2 bases from J, the junction kept 1 base outside the gene matches. CDR3 length equals 16 residues. The CDR3 spells CASSVVAGGPYNEQFF. The CDR3 DNA follows: TGTGCCAGCAGCGTAGTAGCGGGAGGGCCCTACAATGAGCAGTTCTTC.

The chain recombines TRBV18 with TRBJ1-1, with a weak D call TRBD1 (5 bases). The CDR3 spans 13 residues. Germline V gene data show CDR1 as KGHSH and CDR2 as LQKENI. The V end lost 4 bases, the J end lost 4 bases, and 10 bases lay between the germline ends. DNA of the CDR3: TGTGCCAGCTCACTAGGGGATGCCACTGAAGCTTTCTTT. It is translated as CASSLGDATEAFF.

The rearrangement links TRBV28 to TRBJ1-4, with D hard to call. Deletions cut 7 bases from V and 0 bases from J, with 9 bases between. The V gene's germline CDR1 is MDHEN and CDR2 SYDVKM. The CDR3 extends over 14 amino acids. The CDR3 loop reads CASISGATNEKLFF. In DNA form, the CDR3 reads TGTGCCAGCATTTCTGGGGCAACTAATGAAAAACTGTTTTTT.